A single sample gave rise to the 26 T cell receptor beta chains below, sequenced in a study of T-cell reconstitution after alpha-beta-depleted transplantation in children. Library preparation (for TCRbeta) was performed with unique molecular identifiers. TCRdb re-called the PCR reads with MiXCR, one entry per CDR3 protein. The table lists hundreds of thousands of distinct CDR3 sequences, roughly a tenth of them singletons, with over 5.5% in the top ten. The sample was PBMCs from the stem cell graft donor, taken from the stem cell graft. The receptors were gathered from a human donor who donated a stem cell graft to a child with acute lymphoblastic leukemia.

This clonotype was seen ten or more times. The chain combines TRBV5-1 with TRBJ2-1, with TRBD2 matching over 8 bases. The CDR3 spans 14 residues. Germline assignment: CDR1 SGHRS and CDR2 YFSETQ. V shed 4 bases, J shed 7 bases, and the junction held 7 bases outside the gene matches. The chain's CDR3 is CASSTGLEGNEQFF. CDR3 bases: TGCGCCAGCAGCACGGGACTAGAAGGGAATGAGCAGTTCTTC.

Ten or more counts support this clonotype. The chain recombines TRBV5-5 with TRBJ1-4, with no clear D. Germline lookup yields CDR1 SGHKS and CDR2 YYEKEE (reference sequence). Trimming left V 5 bases short and J 7 bases short, with 18 bases between. The CDR3 sequence is 15 residues long. In DNA, the CDR3 is TGTGCCAGCAGGCCGACTTTGCTCTGGGGTGAAAAACTGTTTTTT. It translates to CASRPTLLWGEKLFF.

This clonotype came up a few times. The chain carries TRBV11-1 and TRBJ2-1; D perhaps matches TRBD1 (5 bases). Germline assignment: CDR1 SGHAT and CDR2 FQDESV (reference sequence). Trimming removed 2 bases from V and 1 base from J, with 21 bases in between. The CDR3 length is 19 residues. CDR3 nucleotide sequence: TGTGCCAGCAGCTTATTAGTGCAGGGATCTACTGTATCCTACAATGAGCAGTTCTTC. It codes for CASSLLVQGSTVSYNEQFF.

The table lists this clonotype with many counts. The rearrangement links TRBV3-1 to TRBJ2-2, with 11 nucleotides matching TRBD2. CDR1 is LGHDT and CDR2 is YNNKEL in the germline V gene (reference sequence). The length of the CDR3 is 17 residues. V lost 4 bases and J lost 3; bases outside the gene matches: 7. The CDR3 DNA follows: TGTGCCAGCAGCCTTAGCGGGGGGGCCGCGTACACCGGGGAGCTGTTTTTT. Protein sequence: CASSLSGGAAYTGELFF. Drawing the rest from reference TRBV3-1 and TRBJ2-2, the complete variable domain is DTAVSQTPKYLVTQMGNDKSIKCEQNLGHDTMYWYKQDSKKFLKIMFSYNNKELIINETVPNRFSPKSPDKAHLNLHINSLELGDSAVYFCASSLSGGAAYTGELFFGEGSRLTVL.

A few counts support this clonotype. The chain combines TRBV10-3 with TRBJ2-5, with TRBD1 as a possible D gene (7 bases). This CDR3 contains 14 residues. Germline CDR1 is ENHRY and CDR2 is SYGVKD. Trimming took 7 bases from V and 0 from J, leaving 12 bases between them. The CDR3 DNA reads as TGTGCCATCAAGAGCAGGGGGGACCAAGAGACCCAGTACTTC. Translated, it gives CAIKSRGDQETQYF.

This clonotype was seen a few times. The chain combines TRBV4-3 with TRBJ2-5; D might be TRBD2 (7 bases). Looked up from germline, CDR1 is LGHNA and CDR2 is YSLEER. The CDR3 sequence is 16 residues long. Trimming pared 1 base from V and 5 bases from J, leaving 17 bases between. The CDR3 reads CASSQGVGGLEETQYF. The DNA of the CDR3 is TGCGCCAGCAGCCAAGGGGTGGGGGGGCTCGAGGAGACCCAGTACTTC.

In this sample, this clonotype turned up many times. The chain recombines TRBV21-1 with TRBJ1-1. TRBV21-1 is flagged as a pseudogene. This CDR3 contains 15 residues. In DNA, the CDR3 is TGTGCCAGCAGCAAAGCTCTGGCGGGGAGCACTGAAGCTTTCTTT. Its translation: CASSKALAGSTEAFF.

This clonotype has just a few counts. The chain links TRBV7-2 to TRBJ2-5; D is perhaps TRBD1 (6 bases). Trimming pared 1 base from V and 1 base from J, leaving 10 bases between. The CDR3 consists of 15 residues. The germline CDR1 and CDR2 sequences are SGHTA and FQGNSA. This chain's CDR3 is CASSLVDRSQETQYF. CDR3 nucleotide sequence: TGTGCCAGCAGCTTAGTTGACAGGAGCCAAGAGACCCAGTACTTC.

CDR3 residues: CASSLHRQGAKNIQYF. The DNA for the CDR3 is TGTGCCAGCAGTCTACACCGACAGGGAGCCAAAAACATTCAGTACTTC. The rearrangement uses TRBV12-3 or TRBV12-4 and TRBJ2-4; 7 bases are a match to TRBD1. V was clipped by 5 bases and J by 0 bases; unmatched bases: 7. This CDR3 comprises 16 residues.

The V and J genes are TRBV7-9 and TRBJ2-7, with D hard to call. Germline CDR1 SEHNR, CDR2 FQNEAQ (reference sequence). This CDR3 is built from 15 residues. The V end was cut by 5 bases, the J end by 4 bases, with 18 bases between. The CDR3 DNA reads TGTGCCAGCAGCCCACCAGGAAGGTCCCGGTACGAGCAGTACTTC. Its translation: CASSPPGRSRYEQYF.

V gene TRBV6-5 combines with J gene TRBJ2-2, with TRBD2 identical over 14 bases. The CDR3 is made up of 22 amino acids. Trimming at V came to 5 bases and at J to 4 bases, leaving 21 bases not matched to a gene. Germline V gene data show CDR1 as MNHEY and CDR2 as SVGAGI. The CDR3 protein is CASSPRGAMGLAGASLTGELFF. The DNA of the CDR3 is TGTGCCAGCAGTCCAAGAGGGGCGATGGGACTAGCGGGGGCTTCGCTCACCGGGGAGCTGTTTTTT.

Ten or more counts support this clonotype. This rearrangement joins TRBV12-3 or TRBV12-4 to TRBJ2-2; perhaps D is TRBD1 or TRBD2 (5 bases each). The CDR3 contains 15 residues. Trimming stripped 5 bases from V and 2 bases from J, with 12 bases between. The CDR3 DNA follows: TGTGCCAGCAGTCTGAGGGACCCAAACACCGGGGAGCTGTTTTTT. Translation: CASSLRDPNTGELFF.

This clonotype occurred many times. This chain links TRBV5-1 with TRBJ2-3, with 8 bases matching TRBD1. The V gene end was trimmed by 0 bases and the J gene end by 4 bases; junction bases not matched to a gene: 4. Germline lookup yields CDR1 SGHRS and CDR2 YFSETQ. The CDR3 spans 15 residues. The CDR3 bases are TGCGCCAGCAGCTTGGCGGGACAGGACCCAGATACGCAGTATTTT. The encoded protein is CASSLAGQDPDTQYF.

This clonotype appeared a few times. V usage is TRBV7-2 and J usage is TRBJ2-1; 7 bases match TRBD2. The trim removed 4 bases at V and 0 bases at J, leaving 3 bases unmatched. CDR1 is SGHTA and CDR2 is FQGNSA in the germline V gene. This CDR3 spans 15 amino acids. CDR3 DNA: TGTGCCAGCAGCTGGTTAGCGGGCTCCTACAATGAGCAGTTCTTC. Amino acids: CASSWLAGSYNEQFF.

Ten or more counts support this clonotype. The chain is built from TRBV5-1 and TRBJ2-1; D perhaps matches TRBD2 (8 bases). The CDR3 runs 15 residues. Germline CDR1 reads SGHRS; CDR2 reads YFSETQ. Trimming left V 4 bases short and J 10 bases short, with 21 bases between. The CDR3 DNA sequence: TGCGCCAGCAGCCCACTGGGACAGCCGGGGGGGGAGCAGTTCTTC. It codes for CASSPLGQPGGEQFF. Full variable domain (remainder filled in from reference TRBV5-1 and TRBJ2-1): KAGVTQTPRYLIKTRGQQVTLSCSPISGHRSVSWYQQTPGQGLQFLFEYFSETQRNKGNFPGRFSGRQFSNSRSEMNVSTLELGDSALYLCASSPLGQPGGEQFFGPGTRLTVL.

This clonotype was picked up a small number of times. The gene calls are TRBV5-1 and TRBJ1-2, with D tentatively TRBD1 (5 bases). This CDR3 has 15 residues. V lost 7 bases to trimming and J lost 1 base, with 17 bases between them. The germline CDR1 and CDR2 sequences are SGHRS and YFSETQ. The CDR3 region has the DNA TGCGCCAGCTGCGGGGCGAACCTCTTTAACTATGGCTACACCTTC. Translation: CASCGANLFNYGYTF.

This clonotype was seen ten or more times. The genes are TRBV7-9 and TRBJ2-1; 8 nucleotides agree with TRBD1. The germline gives CDR1 SEHNR, CDR2 FQNEAQ (reference sequence). V was pared by 5 bases and J by 2 bases, with 5 bases of the junction left unmatched. The CDR3 runs to 15 residues. For the CDR3, the DNA is TGTGCCAGCAGCGCTCCGGGACAGGCCTACAATGAGCAGTTCTTC. Translation gives CASSAPGQAYNEQFF.

To note about this clonotype: This could be a read error, since a much larger clone is one nucleotide away. CDR3 bases: TGTGCCGTAGACAGGGGAGGCACTGAACCTTTCTTT. Amino acid sequence: CAVDRGGTEPFF. V usage is TRBV30 and J usage is TRBJ1-1; TRBD1 matches 8 bases. The CDR3 length is 12 residues. Germline V gene data show CDR1 as GTSNPN and CDR2 as SVGIG (reference sequence).

This clonotype showed up just a few times. This chain joins TRBV27 and TRBJ2-1, with D possibly being TRBD1 or TRBD2 (5 bases each). Germline values: CDR1 MNHEY, CDR2 SMNVEV (reference sequence). The V end lost 2 bases, the J end lost 13 bases, and 12 bases lay between the germline ends. The CDR3 loop spans 12 amino acids. The CDR3 nucleotides read TGTGCCAGCAGTTTAAGTAGAGGGGACCAGTTCTTC. Translating it yields CASSLSRGDQFF.

Many counts were recorded for this clonotype. V usage is TRBV3-1 and J usage is TRBJ2-1; 8 nucleotides line up with TRBD2. CDR1 is LGHDT, CDR2 YNNKEL, per germline (reference sequence). V gave up 1 base and J gave up 2 bases; unmatched junction bases: 1. The length of the CDR3 is 15 residues. The CDR3 bases are TGTGCCAGCAGCCAAGTTAGCGGGGCCTACAATGAGCAGTTCTTC. Translating it yields CASSQVSGAYNEQFF.

This clonotype came up a few times. V and J are TRBV11-2 and TRBJ1-3; D not certain. Germline CDR1 SGHAT, CDR2 FQNNGV. The length of the CDR3 is 17 residues. V was cut by 4 bases and J by 5 bases, with 21 bases left in between. The chain's CDR3 is CASSSQRGGASRNTIYF. Here the CDR3 DNA reads TGTGCCAGCAGCTCACAACGCGGAGGAGCGTCCAGAAACACCATATATTTT.

Remarks on this clonotype: A much larger clone is a single base away; this may be a read error. J is TRBJ2-3 and V is TRBV5-1, with 7 bases aligning to TRBD2. The CDR3 runs 17 residues. Germline CDR1 and CDR2: SGHRS and YFSETQ. CDR3 coding DNA: TGCGCCAGCAGCTCCGGGGGACTATCCGCGAGCACATATACGCAGTATTTT. Translated, it gives CASSSGGLSASTYTQYF.

The chain has TRBV12-3 or TRBV12-4 and TRBJ1-2, with 7 positions matching TRBD1. The junction had 10 bases not matched to a gene; V was cut back by 5 bases and J by 4 bases. The CDR3 covers 15 residues. For the CDR3, the DNA is TGTGCCAGCAGTGCATACAGGGGAATGGCCTATGGCTACACCTTC. It encodes CASSAYRGMAYGYTF.

In its sample, this clonotype was seen many times. The chain carries TRBV7-2 and TRBJ2-3; the match to TRBD2 covers 7 bases. In germline, CDR1 is SGHTA, CDR2 FQGNSA. The trim removed 1 base at V and 8 bases at J, leaving 9 bases unmatched. The CDR3 spans 15 residues. As DNA, the CDR3 is TGTGCCAGCAGCTTAGAAGCCGTCCCGGGAGGTACGCAGTATTTT. Translating gives CASSLEAVPGGTQYF.

This clonotype was found many times. This chain links TRBV29-1 with TRBJ2-5; 7 bases align to TRBD1. This CDR3 is built from 15 residues. The ends lost 8 bases at V and 5 bases at J; junction bases unmatched: 17. Germline V gives CDR1 SQVTM, CDR2 ANQGSEA. CDR3 amino acids: CSCGRLTSRGETQYF. The CDR3, as DNA: TGCAGCTGCGGACGTTTGACCAGCAGGGGGGAGACCCAGTACTTC.

This clonotype was recorded many times. V gene TRBV20-1 combines with J gene TRBJ2-5, with TRBD1 matching 7 bases. The germline CDR1 and CDR2 sequences are DFQATT and SNEGSKA (reference sequence). The CDR3 totals 13 residues. J gave up 2 bases and V 6 bases, and 6 bases lay outside the gene matches. This CDR3 is CSANPGQQETQYF. The CDR3 DNA sequence: TGCAGTGCCAATCCGGGACAGCAAGAGACCCAGTACTTC.